The 5 T cell receptor beta chains below all came from one sample that was sequenced in a study of T cell responses to AZD1222 COVID-19 vaccine. Only in-frame clones appear in the TCRdb table, and some are missing; sequencing was by immunoSEQ multiplex PCR. This table holds more than 85,000 clones, roughly 82% found once. The sample was peripheral blood, taken on day 0 of AZD1222 vaccination. The receptors derive from an adult in good health.

This clone was seen more than once but under ten times. V is TRBV6-5 and J is TRBJ1-2; D is perhaps TRBD1 (5 bases). CDR1 is MNHEY and CDR2 is SVGAGI in the germline V gene. This CDR3 comprises 14 residues. V gave up 9 bases and J gave up 4 bases, with 18 bases separating them. The CDR3 sequence: CASIRLGDRYGYTF. The CDR3 DNA reads TGTGCCAGTATTAGGCTGGGGGACCGCTATGGCTACACCTTC.

The chain uses TRBV7-9 and TRBJ2-7; D call uncertain. The CDR3 totals 13 residues. CDR1 is SEHNR, CDR2 FQNEAQ, per germline (reference sequence). V was pared by 5 bases and J by 1 base, with 9 bases between. The CDR3 DNA sequence: TGTGCCAGCAGCCCCACAGCGTCCTACGAGCAGTACTTC. Amino acids: CASSPTASYEQYF.

J is TRBJ1-1 and V is TRBV7-8; D not certain. The germline V and J ends were trimmed by 5 bases and 3 bases, with 4 bases remaining between them. Per the germline V gene, CDR1 is SGHVS and CDR2 is FQNEAQ. There are 11 residues in the CDR3. CDR3 sequence: CASSADTEAFF. In DNA, the CDR3 is TGTGCCAGCAGCGCCGACACTGAAGCTTTCTTT.

In its sample, this clone was seen once. CDR3 sequence reads: CASTRDRGGTEAFF. DNA for the CDR3: TGTGCCAGCACCAGAGACAGGGGTGGCACTGAAGCTTTCTTT. V is TRBV5-4 and J is TRBJ1-1; TRBD1 matches 8 bases. CDR1 SGHNT and CDR2 YYREEE come from the germline V gene (reference sequence). V trimming: 6 bases; J trimming: 4 bases; junction bases outside the gene matches: 8. This CDR3 comprises 14 residues. The whole variable domain, remainder taken from reference TRBV5-4 and TRBJ1-1, is ETGVTQSPTHLIKTRGQQVTLRCSSQSGHNTVSWYQQALGQGPQFIFQYYREEENGRGNFPPRFSGLQFPNYSSELNVNALELDDSALYLCASTRDRGGTEAFFGQGTRLTVV.

This clone has just a few counts. The CDR3 loop reads CASSLADTDTQYF. CDR3 bases: TGTGCCAGCAGTCTGGCGGACACAGATACGCAGTATTTT. The chain joins TRBV6-4 to TRBJ2-3; D unresolved. From germline, CDR1 is MRHNA and CDR2 SNTAGT. V lost 5 bases, J lost 2 bases, and 8 bases lay in between. This CDR3 spans 13 amino acids.